The subject of this entry is one T cell receptor beta chain. The antigen remains unidentified. The junction had 17 bases not matched to a gene; V was cut back by 6 bases and J by 3 bases. The germline V gene encodes CDR1 LNHDA and CDR2 SQIVND (reference sequence). The CDR3 is 18 amino acids. This sample stems from a study of T cells in localized non-small cell lung cancer. TCRdb keeps only in-frame clones here, not all; method: immunoSEQ multiplex PCR. Of around 69,000 clones listed, 85% to 90% were seen once; the top ten hold under 2.5%. Study-wide results and caveats: Longer overall survival associated with higher blood T cell density; shorter survival with higher adjacent-lung clonality. Tumor showed lower T cell clonality than uninvolved adjacent lung, where it was highest.

The receptor was isolated from a woman aged 40-69 years with stage I lung adenocarcinoma. The rearrangement links TRBV19 to TRBJ1-5; TRBD1 matches at 7 bases. Material: peripheral blood, obtained before any cancer treatment. This CDR3 is CASRVLGTAGAINQPQHF. The CDR3 bases are TGTGCCAGTAGGGTACTAGGGACAGCCGGCGCTATCAATCAGCCCCAGCATTTT.